These T cell receptor beta chains were read from a single sample in a study of molecular identifiers for immune sequencing clone quantification. MiXCR, applied by TCRdb to the PCR reads, yields one record per CDR3 protein. The profile shows about 630,000 distinct CDR3 sequences, roughly 27% of them singletons. The sample consisted of naive CD8+ T cells from blood, with Jurkat cell RNA spiked in. The receptor source for this set is a human donor in good health. Some libraries in this study had Jurkat cell RNA spiked in. Each CDR3 is given with its conserved first and last residue. A D gene is named only where the DNA matches it firmly. Not all rows give a size; the values are once, few, many and, for expanded clones, a class.

few | TRBJ1-3 | NA | TRBV29-1 | CSVGDRSSGNTIYF | TGCAGCGTTGGAGACAGATCGTCTGGAAACACCATATATTTT
NA | TRBJ2-7 | NA | TRBV5-1 | CASSFSGRTSHEQYF | TGCGCCAGCAGCTTTTCGGGACGGACGTCCCACGAGCAGTACTTC
few | TRBJ2-5 | NA | TRBV2 | CASRDTGEETQYF | TGTGCCAGCAGGGACACTGGGGAAGAGACCCAGTACTTC
many | TRBJ1-1 | NA | TRBV4-1 | CASSQDRTENTEAFF | TGCGCCAGCAGCCAAGATAGAACAGAGAACACTGAAGCTTTCTTT
few | TRBJ2-7 | NA | TRBV5-4 | CASSSHVGTYEQYF | TGTGCCAGCAGCTCTCACGTAGGGACCTACGAGCAGTACTTC
few | TRBJ2-2 | NA | TRBV28 | CASSFFPEGTGELFF | TGTGCCAGCAGTTTTTTCCCCGAGGGCACCGGGGAGCTGTTTTTT
NA | TRBJ2-1 | NA | TRBV6-5 | CASSYGGSPYNEQFF | TGTGCCAGCAGTTATGGAGGGAGCCCCTACAATGAGCAGTTCTTC
NA | TRBJ2-6 | NA | TRBV19 | CASSIGTTGANVLTF | TGTGCCAGTAGTATTGGTACGACGGGGGCCAACGTCCTGACTTTC
many | TRBJ2-5 | NA | TRBV7-6 | CASSLDRASGPQETQYF | TGTGCCAGCAGCTTAGATAGGGCCAGCGGACCCCAAGAGACCCAGTACTTC
NA | TRBJ2-7 | TRBD1 | TRBV9 | CASSPGGPSSYEQYF | TGTGCCAGCAGCCCAGGGGGTCCCAGCTCCTACGAGCAGTACTTC
NA | TRBJ1-1 | NA | TRBV9 | CASSPLPPDTEAFF | TGTGCCAGCAGCCCCCTCCCCCCGGACACTGAAGCTTTCTTT
NA | TRBJ2-5 | TRBD1 | TRBV15 | CATSKGTGVYSYQETQSF | TGTGCCACCAGCAAAGGGACAGGGGTCTACTCGTACCAAGAGACCCAGTCCTTC
NA | TRBJ2-3 | TRBD2 | TRBV12-3/TRBV12-4 | CASSIFGLAQTDTRYF | TGTGCCAGCAGTATATTCGGACTAGCGCAGACAGATACGCGGTATTTT
few | TRBJ1-2 | TRBD1 | TRBV4-1 | CASSQLQTGTYGYTF | TGCGCCAGCAGCCAACTTCAGACAGGGACCTATGGCTACACCTTC
NA | TRBJ1-6 | NA | TRBV2 | CASSQITVAYNSPLHF | TGTGCCAGCAGTCAAATAACCGTTGCTTATAATTCACCCCTCCACTTT
many | TRBJ2-1 | TRBD2 | TRBV6-5 | CASSLTSGAAYNEQFF | TGTGCCAGCAGTCTGACTAGCGGGGCAGCCTACAATGAGCAGTTCTTC
many | TRBJ1-1 | NA | TRBV20-1 | CSARDRVGPGTEAFF | TGCAGTGCTAGAGACAGGGTTGGCCCGGGCACTGAAGCTTTCTTT
NA | TRBJ2-1 | NA | TRBV6-2/TRBV6-3 | CASSKLPENVDNEQFF | TGTGCCAGCAGTAAACTTCCGGAAAATGTCGACAATGAGCAGTTCTTC
NA | TRBJ1-5 | NA | TRBV21-1 | CASSKEMRGQGNQPQHF | TGTGCCAGCAGCAAAGAGATGAGGGGACAGGGCAATCAGCCCCAGCATTTT
NA | TRBJ2-7 | NA | TRBV7-2 | CASSRPTSYEQYF | TGTGCCAGCAGTAGGCCTACCTCCTACGAGCAGTACTTC
many | TRBJ2-3 | TRBD1 | TRBV6-6 | CASSTLDRGPDTQYF | TGTGCCAGCAGTACCCTGGACAGGGGGCCAGATACGCAGTATTTT
NA | TRBJ2-2 | TRBD1 | TRBV9 | CASRPGQGANTGELFF | TGTGCCAGCAGACCGGGACAGGGGGCGAACACCGGGGAGCTGTTTTTT
few | TRBJ2-1 | NA | TRBV5-6 | CASSFGPGYEQFF | TGTGCCAGCAGCTTCGGACCGGGCTATGAGCAGTTCTTC
few | TRBJ2-7 | TRBD1 | TRBV19 | CASSRGVGQGVYEQYF | TGTGCCAGTAGTAGGGGGGTCGGACAGGGTGTCTACGAGCAGTACTTC
NA | TRBJ1-4 | NA | TRBV6-5 | CASSYVVGDEKLFF | TGTGCCAGCAGTTACGTGGTGGGGGATGAAAAACTGTTTTTT
few | TRBJ1-1 | NA | TRBV27 | CASSLSLGGFKTEAFF | TGTGCCAGCAGTTTATCTTTGGGGGGCTTTAAGACTGAAGCTTTCTTT
few | TRBJ1-6 | NA | TRBV27 | CASSFDGDSPLHF | TGTGCCAGCAGTTTTGACGGGGATTCACCCCTCCACTTT
many | TRBJ2-1 | TRBD1 | TRBV13 | CASSFGQGYIYNEQFF | TGTGCCAGCAGCTTCGGACAGGGGTATATCTACAATGAGCAGTTCTTC
many | TRBJ1-2 | NA | TRBV28 | CASSSRIRINYGYTF | TGTGCCAGCAGTTCGAGAATTCGTATTAACTATGGCTACACCTTC
many | TRBJ2-7 | TRBD2 | TRBV7-9 | CASSHGLAGGPYAYEQYF | TGTGCCAGCAGTCATGGACTAGCGGGAGGGCCTTATGCCTACGAGCAGTACTTC
many | TRBJ1-1 | NA | TRBV27 | CASSPWGDPITEAFF | TGTGCCAGCAGTCCCTGGGGAGACCCGATAACTGAAGCTTTCTTT
NA | TRBJ2-1 | NA | TRBV11-2 | CASSLGLGGSSYNEQFF | TGTGCCAGCAGCTTAGGCTTGGGGGGCAGCTCCTACAATGAGCAGTTCTTC
NA | TRBJ1-5 | TRBD1 | TRBV19 | CASSTLQGIQPQHF | TGTGCCAGTAGTACATTACAGGGGATCCAGCCCCAGCATTTT
many | TRBJ2-3 | NA | TRBV27 | CASRPDTQYF | TGTGCCAGCAGACCAGATACGCAGTATTTT
many | TRBJ2-7 | NA | TRBV28 | CASRLSGDEQYF | TGTGCCAGCAGGTTGAGTGGGGACGAGCAGTACTTC
NA | TRBJ1-6 | NA | TRBV11-2 | CASSTGTNDSPLHF | TGTGCCAGCAGCACCGGGACAAATGATTCACCCCTCCACTTT
few | TRBJ2-5 | NA | TRBV6-6 | CASTAWGTQVPPGETQYF | TGTGCCAGCACCGCCTGGGGCACCCAGGTCCCGCCGGGAGAGACCCAGTACTTC
NA | TRBJ2-7 | NA | TRBV20-1 | CSARGVGSSTYERYF | TGCAGTGCTAGGGGGGTTGGTAGCTCGACCTACGAGCGGTACTTC
many | TRBJ2-3 | TRBD1 | TRBV12-3/TRBV12-4 | CASSLSVTGSTDTQYF | TGTGCCAGCAGTTTATCTGTGACAGGGAGCACAGATACGCAGTATTTT
many | TRBJ2-3 | NA | TRBV7-2 | CASSQAVVGLGTDTQYF | TGTGCCAGCAGCCAGGCGGTGGTTGGGTTGGGCACAGATACGCAGTATTTT
many | TRBJ1-1 | NA | TRBV27 | CASSPSGTLKAEAFF | TGTGCCAGCAGTCCCTCCGGGACCTTAAAAGCTGAAGCTTTCTTT
many | TRBJ2-3 | TRBD1 | TRBV7-9 | CASSPPADRAGYF | TGTGCCAGCAGCCCCCCCGCGGACAGGGCTGGGTATTTT
NA | TRBJ2-2 | NA | TRBV20-1 | CSASGGDRQNTGELFF | TGCAGTGCTAGTGGGGGGGACAGGCAGAACACCGGGGAGCTGTTTTTT
NA | TRBJ2-7 | NA | TRBV20-1 | CSAPRPRAPTAIYEQYF | TGCAGTGCTCCCCGACCCCGGGCTCCCACAGCCATATACGAGCAGTACTTC
NA | TRBJ2-7 | TRBD1 | TRBV28 | CASSLAGTACEQYF | TGTGCCAGCAGTTTAGCCGGGACAGCCTGCGAGCAGTACTTC
NA | TRBJ2-7 | NA | TRBV12-3/TRBV12-4 | CASCFGPYEQYF | TGTGCCAGCTGTTTTGGCCCCTACGAGCAGTACTTC
few | TRBJ2-7 | TRBD2 | TRBV29-1 | CSVPVSGSSYEQYF | TGCAGCGTTCCCGTTAGCGGGAGCTCCTACGAGCAGTACTTC
few | TRBJ2-1 | TRBD2 | TRBV15 | CATSRDLWLADYNEQFF | TGTGCCACCAGCAGAGACTTGTGGCTAGCGGACTACAATGAGCAGTTCTTC